This is a list of T cell receptor beta chains from one sample in a study of blood T cell repertoires in COVID-19. Clones were read by immunoSEQ multiplex PCR, and TCRdb kept only the in-frame ones, dropping some. This table holds tens of thousands of clones, around 91% found once. Sequencing was done on a sample of peripheral blood. These receptors originate from a woman aged 60-70 years with COVID-19, enrolled during active disease. CDR3s include the opening cysteine and the closing phenylalanine or tryptophan. The D gene is left open where the match is weak. Clone sizes are given selectively: once, few, many, or a class where the clone is expanded.

clone_size j_call v_call d_call cdr3_aa cdr3_nt
NA TRBJ1-2 TRBV5-4 NA CASSLDQGKAGYTF TGTGCCAGCAGCTTGGACCAGGGGAAAGCTGGCTACACCTTC
NA TRBJ1-4 TRBV9 TRBD1 CASTFGQGLANEKLFF TGTGCCAGCACCTTTGGACAGGGGTTGGCTAATGAAAAACTGTTTTTT
NA TRBJ2-7 TRBV7-9 TRBD1 CASSPDRGRRLYEQYF TGTGCCAGCAGCCCCGACAGGGGACGAAGACTCTACGAGCAGTACTTC
NA TRBJ2-5 TRBV27 NA CASSFTEQETQYF TGTGCCAGCAGTTTCACAGAACAAGAGACCCAGTACTTC
NA TRBJ1-5 TRBV19 NA CASDRARGGQPQHF TGTGCCAGTGATCGGGCCCGGGGAGGTCAGCCCCAGCATTTT
once TRBJ2-7 TRBV7-9 TRBD1 CASSLWDRGIYEQYF TGTGCCAGCAGCTTATGGGACAGGGGTATCTACGAGCAGTACTTC
few TRBJ1-2 TRBV6-1 NA CASSEAARGWAYTF TGTGCCAGCAGTGAAGCGGCCAGGGGATGGGCCTACACCTTC
NA TRBJ2-7 TRBV5-1 NA CASSSGSWSSYEQYF TGCGCCAGCAGCTCCGGGAGCTGGAGCTCCTACGAGCAGTACTTC
NA TRBJ2-5 TRBV7-3 NA CASSQNTGIQETQYF TGTGCCAGCAGCCAAAACACCGGGATCCAAGAGACCCAGTACTTC
NA TRBJ2-2 TRBV30 NA CAWSVLREGGELFF TGTGCCTGGAGTGTACTGCGTGAGGGTGGGGAGCTGTTTTTT
NA TRBJ1-1 TRBV18 NA CASSPLVGVGTEAFF TGTGCCAGCTCACCACTTGTAGGGGTGGGGACTGAAGCTTTCTTT
NA TRBJ1-1 TRBV5-1 NA CASSLNSMNTEAFF TGCGCCAGCAGCTTGAACAGCATGAACACTGAAGCTTTCTTT
NA TRBJ2-5 TRBV7-9 TRBD2 CASSLTSGFQETQYF TGTGCCAGCAGCTTAACTAGCGGGTTCCAAGAGACCCAGTACTTC
NA TRBJ1-2 TRBV30 TRBD1 CAWTTPVTGNGYTF TGTGCCTGGACTACACCCGTGACAGGGAATGGCTACACCTTC
NA TRBJ2-7 TRBV7-2 NA CASSNTGFGEQYF TGTGCCAGCAGCAATACAGGGTTCGGCGAGCAGTACTTC
NA TRBJ2-7 TRBV4-1 NA CASSQPPVYEQYF TGCGCCAGCAGCCAACCCCCAGTCTACGAGCAGTACTTC
NA TRBJ2-7 TRBV5-6 TRBD2 CASSFLLTSGSYEQYF TGTGCCAGCAGCTTTCTCTTGACTAGCGGGAGCTACGAGCAGTACTTC
NA TRBJ1-1 TRBV5-1 NA CASSDGLNTEAFF TGCGCCAGCAGCGATGGACTAAACACTGAAGCTTTCTTT
NA TRBJ2-1 TRBV6-1 TRBD1 CASREGGPHNEQFF TGTGCCAGCAGGGAAGGGGGCCCACACAATGAGCAGTTCTTC
once TRBJ2-5 TRBV4-3 NA CASSQTLPDGGFQETQYF TGCGCCAGCAGCCAAACCCTCCCAGATGGCGGCTTCCAAGAGACCCAGTACTTC
few TRBJ1-4 TRBV4-1 NA CASSRWTDEDEKLFF TGCGCCAGCAGCCGATGGACAGATGAGGATGAAAAACTGTTTTTT
NA TRBJ1-2 TRBV12-3/TRBV12-4 NA CASSPGTVNGYTF TGTGCCAGCAGTCCAGGGACTGTAAATGGCTACACCTTC
NA TRBJ2-5 TRBV18 TRBD1 CASSPETGGETQYF TGTGCCAGCTCCCCCGAAACAGGGGGAGAGACCCAGTACTTC
NA TRBJ1-4 TRBV9 NA CASSSLGGRSEKLFF TGTGCCAGCAGCTCCCTGGGGGGAAGAAGTGAAAAACTGTTTTTT
NA TRBJ1-6 TRBV18 TRBD1 CASSPGQTSPLHF TGTGCCAGCTCACCGGGACAGACCTCACCCCTCCACTTT
NA TRBJ2-1 TRBV4-1 NA CASSTESPGLDNEQFF TGCGCCAGCAGCACGGAATCGCCGGGACTTGACAATGAGCAGTTCTTC
NA TRBJ2-1 TRBV19 TRBD2 CASSGPGLAGNNEQFF TGTGCCAGTAGTGGTCCGGGACTAGCGGGAAACAATGAGCAGTTCTTC
NA TRBJ2-7 TRBV19 TRBD1 CASSAGGTYEQYF TGTGCCAGTAGTGCAGGGGGCACCTACGAGCAGTACTTC
once TRBJ1-2 TRBV3-1/TRBV3-2 TRBD1 CASSPIGTGGIGYTF TGTGCCAGCAGCCCCATAGGGACAGGGGGCATTGGCTACACCTTC
NA TRBJ1-5 TRBV19 NA CASSIGGGLNQPQHF TGTGCCAGTAGTATAGGGGGGGGGCTCAATCAGCCCCAGCATTTT
NA TRBJ1-2 TRBV2 NA CASSRQYGYTF TGTGCCAGCAGCAGACAGTATGGCTACACCTTC
once TRBJ2-1 TRBV7-3 NA CASSLASYNEQFF TGTGCCAGCAGCTTGGCATCCTACAATGAGCAGTTCTTC
NA TRBJ2-7 TRBV15 TRBD1 CATSRDPGQGFLQYF TGTGCCACCAGCAGAGATCCGGGACAGGGGTTTTTGCAGTACTTC
NA TRBJ1-2 TRBV7-2 TRBD1 CASRSGQVYSNYGYTF TGTGCCAGCAGATCGGGACAGGTCTACTCTAACTATGGCTACACCTTC
NA TRBJ2-4 TRBV6-2/TRBV6-3 NA CASSYSSEVGEGHIQYF TGTGCCAGCAGTTACTCGTCCGAAGTGGGAGAGGGTCACATTCAGTACTTC
NA TRBJ2-3 TRBV5-4 NA CASSFGHPTDTQYF TGTGCCAGCAGCTTCGGACATCCTACAGATACGCAGTATTTT
NA TRBJ2-7 TRBV6-5 TRBD2 CASSRSDGGSYEQYF TGTGCCAGCAGTCGTTCGGATGGCGGGAGCTACGAGCAGTACTTC
NA TRBJ1-2 TRBV5-1 NA CASSEEGFGGYTF TGCGCCAGCAGCGAGGAGGGTTTCGGTGGCTACACCTTC
NA TRBJ2-1 TRBV7-2 NA CASSFPGVQEQFF TGTGCCAGCAGCTTCCCAGGGGTACAGGAGCAGTTCTTC
NA TRBJ1-4 TRBV29-1 TRBD1 CSAARTGEVEKLFF TGCAGCGCCGCCCGGACAGGGGAGGTTGAAAAACTGTTTTTT
NA TRBJ2-7 TRBV11-2 TRBD1 CASSPWDRGPEQYF TGTGCCAGCAGTCCTTGGGACAGGGGGCCCGAGCAGTACTTC
NA TRBJ2-1 TRBV3-1/TRBV3-2 NA CASSIQVTHNEQFF TGTGCCAGCAGTATACAGGTTACCCACAATGAGCAGTTCTTC
NA TRBJ1-5 TRBV24-1 NA CATRQPGHLTFSNQPQHF TGTGCCACCAGGCAGCCGGGACACCTTACCTTCAGCAATCAGCCCCAGCATTTT
NA TRBJ1-1 TRBV7-2 NA CASSLAMGGEAFF TGTGCCAGCAGCTTAGCTATGGGAGGTGAAGCTTTCTTT
NA TRBJ1-6 TRBV3-1/TRBV3-2 NA CASSHRTVYNSPLHF TGTGCCAGCAGCCACCGGACAGTCTATAATTCACCCCTCCACTTT
NA TRBJ1-2 TRBV24-1 NA CATSDLQGQDGYTF TGTGCCACCAGTGATCTCCAGGGGCAGGATGGCTACACCTTC
NA TRBJ1-3 TRBV2 NA CASSEASVSGNTIYF TGTGCCAGCAGTGAAGCTTCAGTATCTGGAAACACCATATATTTT
once TRBJ2-1 TRBV9 NA CASSVGGTYNEQFF TGTGCCAGCAGCGTAGGGGGCACCTACAATGAGCAGTTCTTC
NA TRBJ1-2 TRBV12-3/TRBV12-4 NA CASSLVQGYGYTF TGTGCCAGCAGTTTGGTACAGGGCTATGGCTACACCTTC
NA TRBJ2-7 TRBV28 TRBD2 CASSNGLAEQYF TGTGCCAGCAGCAATGGACTAGCCGAGCAGTACTTC
NA TRBJ2-5 TRBV3-1/TRBV3-2 TRBD2 CASSTGLDFKETQYF TGTGCCAGCAGCACGGGACTAGACTTTAAAGAGACCCAGTACTTC
NA TRBJ2-7 TRBV5-1 TRBD2 CASSLGDGTRAYEQYF TGCGCCAGCAGCTTGGGAGACGGGACTAGAGCCTACGAGCAGTACTTC
NA TRBJ1-1 TRBV5-1 TRBD1 CASSLRQGNTEAFF TGCGCCAGCAGCTTGAGACAGGGGAACACTGAAGCTTTCTTT
NA TRBJ2-3 TRBV11-3 NA CASSLDGGSTDTQYF TGTGCCAGCAGCTTAGATGGGGGCAGCACAGATACGCAGTATTTT